What follows describes a single TCR beta chain. The antigen remains undetermined. From germline, CDR1 is LGHNA and CDR2 YNFKEQ. The CDR3 loop spans 13 amino acids. V lost 1 base to trimming and J lost 5 bases, with 8 bases between them. Here immunoSEQ multiplex PCR was the method, and the copy in TCRdb shows in-frame clones only, minus some. Here the sample spans 40,000 to 45,000 clones, around 81% being singletons. These data come from a study of T cell responses to AZD1222 COVID-19 vaccine. The wider study: Pooling was applied to second doses at about 4 or about 12 weeks. Study-wide findings and caveats: Increases in Spike-specific TCR breadth and depth were seen after two AZD1222 doses. White British people made up most donors, females outnumbered males, and clonal diversity was possibly underestimated. Variant regions that are unmutated are reportedly the target of nearly half of spike-specific TCRs.

This sequence was found in an adult in good health. The rearrangement joins TRBV4-2 to TRBJ1-1, with D unclear. The sample consisted of peripheral blood, taken on day 0 of AZD1222 vaccination. The CDR3 DNA sequence: TGTGCCAGCAGCCAAGGCGACTGGACTGAAGCTTTCTTT. Translating gives CASSQGDWTEAFF.